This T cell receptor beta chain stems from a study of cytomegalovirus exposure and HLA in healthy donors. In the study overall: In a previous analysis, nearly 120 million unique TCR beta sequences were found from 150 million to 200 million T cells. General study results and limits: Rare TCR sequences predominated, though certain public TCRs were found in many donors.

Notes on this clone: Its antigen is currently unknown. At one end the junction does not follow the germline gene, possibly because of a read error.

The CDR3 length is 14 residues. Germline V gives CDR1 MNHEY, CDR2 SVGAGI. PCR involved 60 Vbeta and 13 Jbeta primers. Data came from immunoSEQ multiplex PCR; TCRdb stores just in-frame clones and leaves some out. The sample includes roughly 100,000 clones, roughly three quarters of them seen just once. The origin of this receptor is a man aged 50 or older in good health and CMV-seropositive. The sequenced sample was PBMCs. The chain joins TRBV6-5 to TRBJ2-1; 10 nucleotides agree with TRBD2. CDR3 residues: CASSYSGGSGLAIF. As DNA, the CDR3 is TGTGCCAGCAGTTACTCGGGGGGATCGGGACTAGCGATCTTC.